These T cell receptor beta chains were read from a single sample in a study of cytomegalovirus exposure and HLA in healthy donors. The table came from immunoSEQ multiplex PCR; TCRdb's copy has only in-frame clones and leaves some out. This sample yields about 140,000 clones, of which around three quarters are seen a single time; less than 2% belongs to the top ten. The sequencing sample was made of PBMCs. The receptors shown here come from a man aged 35 to 55 in good health and CMV-seronegative. The CDR3 runs from the conserved cysteine through the conserved F or W. D genes are given only for firm matches. Not every row has a clone size; where given, it reads once, few, many or a size class.

j_gene: TRBJ2-5; d_gene: .; v_gene: TRBV7-9; abundance: .; CDR3aa: CASSLTILETQYF; CDR3nt: TGTGCCAGCAGCCTTACAATATTAGAGACCCAGTACTTC
j_gene: TRBJ2-5; d_gene: TRBD2; v_gene: TRBV4-2; abundance: .; CDR3aa: CASSRTGGPSGSAETQYF; CDR3nt: TGTGCCAGCAGCCGCACAGGAGGGCCTAGCGGGAGCGCAGAGACCCAGTACTTC
j_gene: TRBJ2-5; d_gene: .; v_gene: TRBV18; abundance: .; CDR3aa: CASSPNQETQYF; CDR3nt: TGTGCCAGCTCACCCAACCAAGAGACCCAGTACTTC
j_gene: TRBJ1-1; d_gene: TRBD1; v_gene: TRBV9; abundance: once; CDR3aa: CASSVGQGSSTEAFF; CDR3nt: TGTGCCAGCAGCGTAGGACAGGGTAGTTCGACTGAAGCTTTCTTT
j_gene: TRBJ2-5; d_gene: TRBD1; v_gene: TRBV7-2; abundance: .; CDR3aa: CASSRGQKETQYF; CDR3nt: TGTGCCAGCAGCCGGGGACAGAAAGAGACCCAGTACTTC
j_gene: TRBJ1-2; d_gene: .; v_gene: TRBV10-3; abundance: many; CDR3aa: CAISESGQRLDYGYTF; CDR3nt: TGTGCCATCAGTGAGTCTGGACAGCGCCTAGACTATGGCTACACCTTC
j_gene: TRBJ1-5; d_gene: TRBD1; v_gene: TRBV28; abundance: .; CDR3aa: CASSQGGDSNQPQHF; CDR3nt: TGTGCCAGCAGCCAGGGGGGAGATAGCAATCAGCCCCAGCATTTT
j_gene: TRBJ2-3; d_gene: TRBD1; v_gene: TRBV2; abundance: .; CDR3aa: CASSLPSSWTGTGADTQYF; CDR3nt: TGTGCCAGCAGTCTCCCCTCGTCCTGGACCGGGACAGGGGCAGATACGCAGTATTTT
j_gene: TRBJ2-5; d_gene: TRBD1; v_gene: TRBV29-1; abundance: .; CDR3aa: CSVGQAKETQYF; CDR3nt: TGCAGCGTAGGACAGGCAAAAGAGACCCAGTACTTC
j_gene: TRBJ1-1; d_gene: .; v_gene: TRBV4-3; abundance: few; CDR3aa: CASSQDRDMNTEAFF; CDR3nt: TGCGCCAGCAGCCAAGACCGGGATATGAACACTGAAGCTTTCTTT
j_gene: TRBJ2-7; d_gene: .; v_gene: TRBV5-6; abundance: .; CDR3aa: CASSPDRSRNYEQYF; CDR3nt: TGTGCCAGCAGCCCCGACAGGTCAAGGAACTACGAGCAGTACTTC
j_gene: TRBJ1-6; d_gene: .; v_gene: TRBV7-8; abundance: .; CDR3aa: CASSPAGTNNSPLHF; CDR3nt: TGTGCCAGCAGCCCCGCCGGGACTAATAATTCACCCCTCCACTTT
j_gene: TRBJ2-4; d_gene: TRBD2; v_gene: TRBV27; abundance: .; CDR3aa: CASSFSGEGGTKNIQYF; CDR3nt: TGTGCCAGCAGTTTTAGCGGGGAGGGAGGGACCAAAAACATTCAGTACTTC
j_gene: TRBJ1-2; d_gene: .; v_gene: TRBV27; abundance: .; CDR3aa: CASSLQGNYGYTF; CDR3nt: TGTGCCAGCAGTTTACAGGGGAACTATGGCTACACCTTC
j_gene: TRBJ1-5; d_gene: .; v_gene: TRBV5-8; abundance: .; CDR3aa: CASSLGRGYSNQPQHF; CDR3nt: TGTGCCAGCAGCTTGGGACGGGGATATAGCAATCAGCCCCAGCATTTT
j_gene: TRBJ2-7; d_gene: .; v_gene: TRBV5-4; abundance: .; CDR3aa: CASSLGFGGFGTYEQYF; CDR3nt: TGTGCCAGCAGCTTGGGATTTGGAGGGTTCGGGACCTACGAGCAGTACTTC
j_gene: TRBJ2-7; d_gene: .; v_gene: TRBV6-5; abundance: .; CDR3aa: CASSSGNEQYF; CDR3nt: TGTGCCAGCAGTTCAGGGAACGAGCAGTACTTC
j_gene: TRBJ2-7; d_gene: TRBD2; v_gene: TRBV18; abundance: few; CDR3aa: CASSGGSGGNEQYF; CDR3nt: TGTGCCAGCTCCGGCGGGTCGGGGGGAAACGAGCAGTACTTC
j_gene: TRBJ2-4; d_gene: .; v_gene: TRBV4-1; abundance: .; CDR3aa: CASSQEGSAGIAKNIQYF; CDR3nt: TGCGCCAGCAGCCAAGAGGGCTCGGCAGGGATTGCCAAAAACATTCAGTACTTC
j_gene: TRBJ2-5; d_gene: TRBD2; v_gene: TRBV10-3; abundance: .; CDR3aa: CAISGEGPRETQYF; CDR3nt: TGTGCCATCAGTGGGGAGGGGCCCCGGGAGACCCAGTACTTC
j_gene: TRBJ2-1; d_gene: TRBD2; v_gene: TRBV5-1; abundance: few; CDR3aa: CASSTAGTSGYNEQFF; CDR3nt: TGCGCCAGCAGCACCGCCGGGACTAGCGGCTACAATGAGCAGTTCTTC
j_gene: TRBJ1-1; d_gene: .; v_gene: TRBV10-3; abundance: .; CDR3aa: CAISAGLDTEAFF; CDR3nt: TGTGCCATCAGTGCGGGGTTAGACACTGAAGCTTTCTTT
j_gene: TRBJ1-5; d_gene: .; v_gene: TRBV27; abundance: few; CDR3aa: CASSSPRQAHQPQHF; CDR3nt: TGTGCCAGCAGTTCGCCCCGACAGGCCCATCAGCCCCAGCATTTT
j_gene: TRBJ2-1; d_gene: TRBD1; v_gene: TRBV2; abundance: .; CDR3aa: CASSDLLDRGLLNEQFF; CDR3nt: TGTGCCAGCAGCGACCTGCTCGACAGGGGGCTGCTGAATGAGCAGTTCTTC
j_gene: TRBJ2-5; d_gene: TRBD2; v_gene: TRBV7-3; abundance: once; CDR3aa: CASSFGTSGETQYF; CDR3nt: TGTGCCAGCAGCTTCGGGACTAGCGGGGAGACCCAGTACTTC